This is a list of T cell receptor beta chains from one sample in a study of metastatic and nonmetastatic thyroid tumors. From the PCR reads, TCRdb re-called clones with MiXCR. The sample lists 70,000 or so clones, about 14% occurring once. The source material was blood. All receptors derive from a male donor with papillary thyroid cancer or a benign thyroid nodule (not recorded which). Some clones in this sample may be carry-over from other donors' samples. The CDR3 runs from the conserved cysteine through the conserved F or W. D genes are given only for firm matches. The size field is filled for only some rows; it gives once, few, many or a size class.

NA once TRBJ1-1 TRBV28 CASMLGRISQAFF TGTGCCAGCATGTTAGGTCGAATCTCCCAAGCTTTCTTT
NA many TRBJ2-7 TRBV5-1 CASSLEPRVPAEQYF TGCGCCAGCAGCTTGGAGCCCAGGGTTCCCGCCGAGCAGTACTTC
NA few TRBJ1-2 TRBV6-1 CATSTGADYGYTF TGTGCCACCTCAACAGGCGCGGACTATGGCTACACCTTC
TRBD1 many TRBJ1-2 TRBV27 CASSLGQVGYGYTF TGTGCCAGCAGTTTAGGACAGGTCGGCTATGGCTACACCTTC
NA once TRBJ1-5 TRBV5-5 CASRVGQRAVHPQHF TGTGCCAGCAGAGTAGGACAGCGGGCCGTTCATCCCCAGCATTTT
TRBD1 few TRBJ1-2 TRBV9 CASSAHRDRNNYGYTF TGTGCCAGCAGCGCCCACCGGGACAGGAATAACTATGGCTACACCTTC
NA many TRBJ2-5 TRBV5-6 CASSLELSRDQYF TGTGCCAGCAGCTTGGAGTTGAGTAGGGACCAGTACTTC
TRBD2 few TRBJ2-3 TRBV27 CASRTVAGRTNTDTQYF TGTGCCAGCAGGACCGTAGCGGGTCGGACAAACACAGATACGCAGTATTTT
NA many TRBJ2-7 TRBV7-2 CASSAGTSLGQYF TGTGCCAGCAGTGCCGGGACCTCTCTCGGGCAGTACTTC
TRBD2 many TRBJ2-7 TRBV7-2 CASSPSSSGSNEQYF TGTGCCAGCAGCCCCTCCTCTAGCGGGAGCAACGAGCAGTACTTC
TRBD1 few TRBJ1-5 TRBV6-1 CATRQGAGDSNQPQHF TGTGCCACAAGACAGGGGGCTGGGGATAGCAATCAGCCCCAGCATTTT
TRBD2 many TRBJ2-2 TRBV24-1 CATSELTSGRTNTGELFF TGTGCCACCAGTGAACTGACTAGCGGGAGGACCAACACCGGGGAGCTGTTTTTT
TRBD2 NA TRBJ2-3 TRBV3-1 CASSPLAGGSTDTQYF TGTGCCAGCAGCCCCCTAGCGGGAGGCAGCACAGATACGCAGTATTTT
NA NA TRBJ2-2 TRBV20-1 CSARYSNTGELFF TGCAGTGCTAGATACTCCAACACCGGGGAGCTGTTTTTT
NA NA TRBJ2-6 TRBV27 CASIPQGSGGANALTF TGTGCCAGCATACCACAGGGTTCAGGAGGGGCCAACGCCCTGACTTTC
NA many TRBJ1-5 TRBV27 CASSSFGGQPQHF TGTGCCAGCAGTTCCTTCGGGGGTCAGCCCCAGCATTTT